This T cell receptor beta chain was retrieved from a study of shared clonotypes between healthy human individuals. Study-wide context: The people who gave samples were a couple of women and a few men aged 18 to 49. General observations from the study: Depth was large, yet rarefaction showed that sorted-subset sequencing was incomplete. The naive CD4 repertoires of several donors were compared, and approximately 5.3% of clonotypes were shared.

V shed 0 bases and J 4 bases; nucleotides not matched to a gene: 2. The length of the CDR3 is 15 residues. Germline CDR1 reads MGHRA; CDR2 reads YSYEKL. In the case of this clone: Its antigen is not known.

Naive CD8 cells were CD45RO-negative, positively selected for CCR7, excluding terminally differentiated effector memory CD45RA+ cells. Original data processing: Junction-only immunoSEQ data arrived without quality scores, meaning filtering differed. The assay was immunoSEQ multiplex PCR, and TCRdb's table has in-frame clones only and misses some. That table gives V, J and clone size, and the DNA gave D and trimming. Here the sample spans millions of clones, 85% to 95% being singletons. This receptor was taken from a man between 18 and 29 years old in good health. This chain uses TRBV4-1 with TRBJ2-3, with 9 positions matching TRBD2. The sample comprised naive CD8+ T cells sorted from blood. CDR3 in amino acids: CASSQEREGPDTQYF. In DNA, the CDR3 is TGCGCCAGCAGCCAAGAGCGGGAGGGGCCAGATACGCAGTATTTT.